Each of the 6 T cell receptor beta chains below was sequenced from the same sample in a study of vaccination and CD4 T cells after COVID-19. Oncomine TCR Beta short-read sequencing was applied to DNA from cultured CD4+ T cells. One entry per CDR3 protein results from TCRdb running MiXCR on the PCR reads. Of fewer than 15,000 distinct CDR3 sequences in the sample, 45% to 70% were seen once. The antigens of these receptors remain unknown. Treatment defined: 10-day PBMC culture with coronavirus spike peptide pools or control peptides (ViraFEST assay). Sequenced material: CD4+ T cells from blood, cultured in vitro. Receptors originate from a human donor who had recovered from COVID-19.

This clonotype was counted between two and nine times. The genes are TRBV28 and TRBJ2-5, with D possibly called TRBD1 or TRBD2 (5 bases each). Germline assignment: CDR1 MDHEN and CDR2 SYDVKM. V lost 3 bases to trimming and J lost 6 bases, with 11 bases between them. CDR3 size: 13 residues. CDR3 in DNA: TGTGCCAGCAGTTTCGGGGCGGTGAAGACCCAGTACTTC. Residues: CASSFGAVKTQYF.

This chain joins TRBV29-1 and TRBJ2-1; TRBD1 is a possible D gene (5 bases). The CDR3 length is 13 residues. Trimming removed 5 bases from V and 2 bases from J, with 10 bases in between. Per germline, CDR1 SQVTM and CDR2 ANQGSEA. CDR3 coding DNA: TGCAGCGTTCCCACAGGAGCCTACAATGAGCAGTTCTTC. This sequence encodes CSVPTGAYNEQFF.

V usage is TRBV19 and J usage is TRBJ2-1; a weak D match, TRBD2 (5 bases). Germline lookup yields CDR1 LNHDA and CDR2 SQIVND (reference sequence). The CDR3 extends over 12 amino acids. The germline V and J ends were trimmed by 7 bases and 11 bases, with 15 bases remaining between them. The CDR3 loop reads CASTYREGKQFF. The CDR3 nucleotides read TGTGCCAGTACCTACCGGGAAGGAAAGCAGTTCTTC. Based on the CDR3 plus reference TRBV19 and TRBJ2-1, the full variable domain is DGGITQSPKYLFRKEGQNVTLSCEQNLNHDAMYWYRQDPGQGLRLIYYSQIVNDFQKGDIAEGYSVSREKKESFPLTVTSAQKNPTAFYLCASTYREGKQFFGPGTRLTVL.

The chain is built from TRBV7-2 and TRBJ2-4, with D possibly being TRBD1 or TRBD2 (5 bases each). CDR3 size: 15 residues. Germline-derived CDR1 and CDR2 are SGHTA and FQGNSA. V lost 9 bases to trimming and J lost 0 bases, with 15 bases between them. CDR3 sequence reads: CARTYSGTAKNIQYF. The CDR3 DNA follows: TGTGCCAGGACCTACTCCGGGACAGCCAAAAACATTCAGTACTTC.

The CDR3 nucleotides are TGTGCCTGGCAGGGGAAAAATAGCAATCAGCCCCAGCATTTT. This gives the protein CAWQGKNSNQPQHF. This rearrangement joins TRBV30 to TRBJ1-5, with D maybe TRBD1 (6 bases). Per germline, CDR1 GTSNPN and CDR2 SVGIG (reference sequence). V lost 5 bases to trimming and J lost 0 bases, with 11 bases between them. This CDR3 is 14 amino acids long.

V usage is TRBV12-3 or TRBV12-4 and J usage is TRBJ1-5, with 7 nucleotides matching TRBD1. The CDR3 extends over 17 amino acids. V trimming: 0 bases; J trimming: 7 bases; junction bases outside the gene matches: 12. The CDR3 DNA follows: TGTGCCAGCAGTTTAGCGGCGGGGGATCCCAGGGGGCAGCCCCAGCATTTT. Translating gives CASSLAAGDPRGQPQHF.